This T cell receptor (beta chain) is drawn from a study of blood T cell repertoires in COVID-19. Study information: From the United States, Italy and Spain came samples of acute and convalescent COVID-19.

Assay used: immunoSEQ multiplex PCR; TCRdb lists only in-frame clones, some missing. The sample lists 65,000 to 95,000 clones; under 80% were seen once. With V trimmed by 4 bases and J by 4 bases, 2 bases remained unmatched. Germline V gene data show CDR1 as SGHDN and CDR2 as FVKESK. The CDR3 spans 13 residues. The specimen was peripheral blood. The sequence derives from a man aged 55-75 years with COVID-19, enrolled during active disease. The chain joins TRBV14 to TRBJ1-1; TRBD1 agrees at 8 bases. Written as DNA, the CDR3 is TGTGCCAGCAGCCGTGGACAGGGCACTGAAGCTTTCTTT. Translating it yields CASSRGQGTEAFF.